The clone carrying this TCR beta chain was picked up one time. The data were obtained in a study of T cell changes during pregnancy in multiple sclerosis. From germline, CDR1 is LNHDA and CDR2 SQIVND (reference sequence). The CDR3 consists of 16 residues. V was clipped by 4 bases and J by 7 bases, with 19 bases between them. Clones were read by immunoSEQ multiplex PCR, and TCRdb kept only the in-frame ones, dropping some. The sample holds about 110,000 clones; less than 95% are singletons and the top ten take around 1.5%. The sample consisted of peripheral blood, taken after pregnancy. This chain links TRBV19 with TRBJ2-2; tentatively, D is TRBD1 (6 bases). The TCR sequence derives from a female donor with multiple sclerosis, enrolled in a pregnancy study. The CDR3: CASSTGQTRLGGELFF. DNA of the CDR3: TGTGCCAGTAGTACCGGACAGACGAGGCTCGGCGGGGAGCTGTTTTTT.